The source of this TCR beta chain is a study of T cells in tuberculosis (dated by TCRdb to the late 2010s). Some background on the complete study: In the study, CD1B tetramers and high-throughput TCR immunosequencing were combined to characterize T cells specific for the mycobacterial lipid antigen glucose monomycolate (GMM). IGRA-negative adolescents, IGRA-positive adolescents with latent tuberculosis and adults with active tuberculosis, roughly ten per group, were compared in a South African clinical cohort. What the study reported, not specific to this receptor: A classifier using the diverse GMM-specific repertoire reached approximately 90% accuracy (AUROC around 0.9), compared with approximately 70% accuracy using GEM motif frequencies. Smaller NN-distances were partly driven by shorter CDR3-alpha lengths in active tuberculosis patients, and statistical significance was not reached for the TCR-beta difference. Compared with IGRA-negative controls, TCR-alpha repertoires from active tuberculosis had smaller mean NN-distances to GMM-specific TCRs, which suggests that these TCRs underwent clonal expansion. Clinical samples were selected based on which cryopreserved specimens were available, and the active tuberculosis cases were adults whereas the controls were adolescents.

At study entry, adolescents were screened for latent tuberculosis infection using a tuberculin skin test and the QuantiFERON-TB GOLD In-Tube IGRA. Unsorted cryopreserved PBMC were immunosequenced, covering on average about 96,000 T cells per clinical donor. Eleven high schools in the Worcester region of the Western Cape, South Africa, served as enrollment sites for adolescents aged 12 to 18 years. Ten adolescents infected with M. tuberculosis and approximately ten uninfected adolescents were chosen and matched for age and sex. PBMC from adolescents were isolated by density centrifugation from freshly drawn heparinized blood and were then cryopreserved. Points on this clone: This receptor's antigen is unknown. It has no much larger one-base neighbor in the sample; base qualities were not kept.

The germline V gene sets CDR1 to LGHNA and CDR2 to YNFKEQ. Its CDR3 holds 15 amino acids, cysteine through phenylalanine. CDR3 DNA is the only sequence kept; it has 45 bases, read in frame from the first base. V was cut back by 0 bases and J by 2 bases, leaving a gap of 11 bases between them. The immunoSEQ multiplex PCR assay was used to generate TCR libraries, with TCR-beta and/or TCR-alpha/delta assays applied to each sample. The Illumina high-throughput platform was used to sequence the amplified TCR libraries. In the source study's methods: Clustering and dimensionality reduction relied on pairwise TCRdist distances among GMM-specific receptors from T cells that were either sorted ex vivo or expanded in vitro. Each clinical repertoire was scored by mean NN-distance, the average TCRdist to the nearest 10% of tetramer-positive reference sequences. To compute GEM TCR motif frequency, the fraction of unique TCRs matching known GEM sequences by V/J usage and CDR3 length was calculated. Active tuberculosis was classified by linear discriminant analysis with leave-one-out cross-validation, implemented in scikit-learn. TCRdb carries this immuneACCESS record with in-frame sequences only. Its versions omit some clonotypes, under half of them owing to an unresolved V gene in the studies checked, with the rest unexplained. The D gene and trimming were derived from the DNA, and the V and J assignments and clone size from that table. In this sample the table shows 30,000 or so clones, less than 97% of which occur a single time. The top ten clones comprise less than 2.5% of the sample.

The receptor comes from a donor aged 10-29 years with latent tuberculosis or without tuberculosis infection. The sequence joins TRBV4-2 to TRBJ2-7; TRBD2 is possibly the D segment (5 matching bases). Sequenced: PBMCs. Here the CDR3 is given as CASSQERTSTYEQYF. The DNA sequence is TGTGCCAGCAGCCAAGAGAGGACTTCTACCTACGAGCAGTACTTC.